This T cell receptor beta chain was captured in a study of coeliac disease (dated by TCRdb to between 2021 and 2024). Broadly, across the study: Each coeliac patient fell into one of three classes: newly diagnosed active disease, refractory coeliac disease type I, or disease kept under control by a gluten-free diet. High-resolution HLA typing was unavailable, so biased TRBV7-2 usage was queried as a proof of principle. Small intestinal lymphocyte fractions from coeliac and non-coeliac patients were analysed in the study using next-generation sequencing of rearranged TRB and TRG CDR3 regions. The study was aimed at characterising TR repertoires of small intestinal T cells in active, refractory type I and gluten-free-diet-treated coeliac disease. A total of some 30 patients took part in the full study: approximately 22 had serologically confirmed coeliac disease and 8 were controls with non-small intestinal disorders. Samples from 30 or so subjects were successfully TRB sequenced, and these included around 22 paired samples of bulk unsorted intraepithelial and lamina propria cells. What the study reported, not specific to this receptor: The separation of intraepithelial from lamina propria cells did not yield high-purity fractions, so cross-contamination between compartments was possible. Published gliadin-specific TRB sequences turned up in about 55% of the 18 coeliac lamina propria samples, compared with only 1 of 6 controls. Lower clonality than in controls was observed in the TRB and TRG repertoires of active coeliac intraepithelial and lamina propria samples, suggesting that diverse T cells were recruited. TRB repertoires were largely private; most amino acid sequences were unique to one sample, and V-gene usage did not differ significantly by disease group. The authors considered the approach unsuitable for unbiased detection of gliadin-specific T cells, which are scarce and rarely shared between patients.

Library prep was done by the immunoSEQ multiplex PCR assay. The TR loci underwent multiplexed PCR amplification, with J gene segments targeted by reverse primers and V gene segments targeted by forward primers. The Illumina HiSeq System was used to sequence the amplified CDR3 regions. On the study's bioinformatics: A nearest-neighbour algorithm merged closely related reads to remove PCR and sequencing errors and collapse data into unique sequences. Two measures summarised the repertoires: clonality, and T cell density, defined as TR molecules per amount of genomic DNA input. CDR3 amino acid sequences present in at least 80% of unsorted samples were defined as public TRs and were then tested for differential abundance between coeliac and control samples. Every lamina propria sample was checked against a list of approximately 220 published gliadin-specific TRB sequences. Differences in clonality and density between disease groups were tested by Kruskal-Wallis tests, followed by Dunn post-tests. The source is immuneACCESS, and TCRdb retained only in-frame sequences with V and J called. Part of the clones is not carried over; for the studies checked, unresolved V genes explain less than half of this, and the remainder is unexplained. That table furnishes V, J and clone size, whereas the DNA furnished D and trimming. This sample holds 7,000 or so clones; approximately 66% were observed only once. Under 7.5% of the sample goes to the ten largest clones.

Details on this clone: The antigen this receptor binds is unknown. Base qualities are not at hand, and no much larger clone is one base apart.

The germline V gene gives CDR1 as LGHNA and CDR2 as YNFKEQ. Ends trimmed: V by 2 bases, J by 10 bases; bases unmatched to a gene: 8. Including cysteine and phenylalanine, the CDR3 has 16 amino acids. The retained sequence is limited to the CDR3, 48 bases, with the frame set at the first base. Cells were frozen in aliquots of approximately 500,000 in DMSO/FBS in liquid nitrogen, and a single aliquot from each fraction was used for sequencing. Endoscopy and small intestinal biopsy were performed in all 30 patients in the study. Lamina propria cells were released by collagenase digestion of the biopsy tissue left over after intraepithelial cell isolation. The Qiagen DNeasy blood extraction kit was used to extract genomic DNA from the frozen unsorted cell fractions.

This TCR came from a man aged 45-65 years with active celiac disease. Material: lamina propria lymphocytes from the gut. According to the study, the label for this sample's cell subset or site signals: lamina propria cell (LPC) fraction of small intestinal biopsy. Recombination connected TRBV4-2 to TRBJ2-1; 13 bases in the middle match TRBD2. The DNA sequence follows: TGTGCCAGCAGCCAACGAACTAGCGGGGGGGCCGAGGAGCAGTTCTTC. Its translation reads: CASSQRTSGGAEEQFF.